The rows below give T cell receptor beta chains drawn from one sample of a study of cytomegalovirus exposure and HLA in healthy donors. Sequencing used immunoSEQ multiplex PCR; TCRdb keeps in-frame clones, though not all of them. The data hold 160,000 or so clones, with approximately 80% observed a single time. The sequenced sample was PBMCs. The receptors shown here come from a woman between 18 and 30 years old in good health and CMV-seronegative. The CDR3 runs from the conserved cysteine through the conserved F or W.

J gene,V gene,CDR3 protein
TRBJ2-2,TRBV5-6,CASSFGTLNTGELFF
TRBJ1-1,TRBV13,CASSSWDSENTEAFF
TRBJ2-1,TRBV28,CATQSGGAERNEQFF
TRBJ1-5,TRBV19,CASSIPGDSSFNQPQHF
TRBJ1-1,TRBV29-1,CSVDGTGGAGAFF
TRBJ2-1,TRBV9,CASSTPSGVDTEQFF
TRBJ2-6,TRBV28,CASSGGDQAGANVLTF
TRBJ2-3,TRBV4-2,CASSQGASGGSTDTQYF
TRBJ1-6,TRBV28,CASSPPSGPLLYHF
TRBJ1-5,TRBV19,CASSILAGGDTGNQPQHF
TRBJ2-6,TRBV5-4,CASSTTGGSGANVLTF
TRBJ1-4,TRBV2,CASSDGQGAGNEKLFF
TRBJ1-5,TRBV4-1,CASSRGQGSNQPQHF
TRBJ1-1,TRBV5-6,CASSGRTGNTEAFF
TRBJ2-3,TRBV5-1,CASSLGHFVGGDTQYF
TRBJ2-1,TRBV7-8,CASSLGGGAHEQFF
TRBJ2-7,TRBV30,CAWSVLDRDAYEQYF
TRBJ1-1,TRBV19,CASSARQGMNTEAFF
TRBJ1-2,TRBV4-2,CASSQESRDNGYTF
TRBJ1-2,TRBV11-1,CASKDAGYGYTF
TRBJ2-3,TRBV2,CASSWYTSTDTQYF
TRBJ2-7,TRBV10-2,CASSESSRGGEQYF
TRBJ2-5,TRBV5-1,CASSYSGVSHETQYF
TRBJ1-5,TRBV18,CASSPTGGGNQPQHF
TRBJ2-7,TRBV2,CASRAGTGGIYEQYF
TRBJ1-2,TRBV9,CASSPRRQGGIYGYTF
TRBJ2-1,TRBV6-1,CASSPGQGRYEQFF
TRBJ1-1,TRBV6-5,CASSYDIRTGFTEAFF
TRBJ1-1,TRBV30,CAWRIMTGVNTEAFF
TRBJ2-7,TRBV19,CASSPTPRGVYEQYF
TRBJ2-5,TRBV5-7,CASSGRQGYQETQYF
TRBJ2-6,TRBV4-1,CASSQERGSGANVLTF
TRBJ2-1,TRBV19,CASSPSSYNEQFF
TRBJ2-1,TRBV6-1,CASSERTGARGEQFF
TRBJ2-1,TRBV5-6,CASSLVLPGTHNEQFF
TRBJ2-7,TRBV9,CASSPGLLPSTYEQYF
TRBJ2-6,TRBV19,CASSRTGTGANVLTF
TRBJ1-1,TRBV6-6,CASSRGTSEAFF
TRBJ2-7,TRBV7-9,CASSFGLAGASYEQYF
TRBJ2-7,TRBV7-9,CASSSSGSLAYEQYF
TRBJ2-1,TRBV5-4,CASSLVGGNEQFF
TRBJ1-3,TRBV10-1,CASSESGAGNTIYF
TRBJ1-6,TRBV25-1,CASSSSGTGHNSPLHF
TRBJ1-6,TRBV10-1,CAISRQGASPLHF
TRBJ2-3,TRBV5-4,CASSLTSGTTDTQYF
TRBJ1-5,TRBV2,CASRSRDFSNQPQHF
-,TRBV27,CASSTISGSSYEQYF
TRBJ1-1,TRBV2,CASFVPGSNTEAFF